Listed below are T cell receptor beta chains from one sample, sequenced in a study of T cell repertoires in cytomegalovirus infection. In TCRdb, the reads were re-called with MiXCR into one record per CDR3 protein. This sample has 900,000 to 950,000 distinct CDR3 sequences, with about 33% found just once. What these receptors recognize is not known. This sample comprised cultured CD8+ T cells from PBMCs, obtained from culture after CMV antigen stimulation. Receptor source: a human donor in good health (CMV status not recorded). Some clones in this sample may be carry-over from other donors' samples. CDR3s include the opening cysteine and the closing phenylalanine or tryptophan. The order of the fields is clone size, V gene, J gene, D gene, CDR3 protein, CDR3 DNA. D genes are given only for firm matches. Rows may omit the clone size; those that give it use once, few, many or a size class.

clone_size: -; v_call: TRBV28; j_call: TRBJ2-3; d_call: TRBD1; cdr3_aa: CASTEGQGATDTQYF; cdr3_nt: TGTGCCAGCACCGAGGGACAGGGGGCTACAGATACGCAGTATTTT
clone_size: many; v_call: TRBV6-5; j_call: TRBJ2-5; d_call: -; cdr3_aa: CASSYGGGRGKETQYF; cdr3_nt: TGTGCCAGCAGTTACGGGGGGGGGCGCGGTAAAGAGACCCAGTACTTC
clone_size: -; v_call: TRBV15; j_call: TRBJ2-3; d_call: -; cdr3_aa: CATSRVSRGTDTQYF; cdr3_nt: TGTGCCACCAGCAGAGTGTCGCGGGGCACAGATACGCAGTATTTT
clone_size: few; v_call: TRBV29-1; j_call: TRBJ1-2; d_call: -; cdr3_aa: CSVEGPGQPDYTF; cdr3_nt: TGCAGCGTTGAGGGCCCTGGACAGCCCGACTACACCTTC
clone_size: many; v_call: TRBV6-6; j_call: TRBJ2-3; d_call: TRBD2; cdr3_aa: CASSYLYQGLAGGTDTQYF; cdr3_nt: TGTGCCAGCAGTTACTTATACCAGGGACTAGCGGGGGGCACAGATACGCAGTATTTT
clone_size: -; v_call: TRBV27; j_call: TRBJ1-5; d_call: TRBD1; cdr3_aa: CASSSQGADSNQPQHF; cdr3_nt: TGTGCCAGCAGTTCTCAGGGGGCGGATAGCAATCAGCCCCAGCATTTT
clone_size: many; v_call: TRBV7-2; j_call: TRBJ1-3; d_call: -; cdr3_aa: CASSHQGLGNTIYF; cdr3_nt: TGTGCCAGCAGCCACCAGGGGCTCGGAAACACCATATATTTT
clone_size: many; v_call: TRBV7-2; j_call: TRBJ1-6; d_call: -; cdr3_aa: CASSYRSANSPLHF; cdr3_nt: TGTGCCAGCAGCTACAGGTCTGCTAATTCACCCCTCCACTTT
clone_size: few; v_call: TRBV15; j_call: TRBJ2-5; d_call: TRBD2; cdr3_aa: CATSRDPAGQETQYF; cdr3_nt: TGTGCCACCAGCAGAGATCCAGCGGGGCAAGAGACCCAGTACTTC
clone_size: -; v_call: TRBV28; j_call: TRBJ1-3; d_call: TRBD1; cdr3_aa: CASSSLGTGGGFPPTGNTIYF; cdr3_nt: TGTGCCAGCAGTTCTCTCGGGACAGGGGGCGGTTTCCCCCCAACTGGAAACACCATATATTTT
clone_size: -; v_call: TRBV19; j_call: TRBJ2-1; d_call: TRBD2; cdr3_aa: CASSVFAGGSYNEQFF; cdr3_nt: TGTGCCAGTAGTGTTTTTGCGGGGGGCTCCTACAATGAGCAGTTCTTC
clone_size: few; v_call: TRBV7-9; j_call: TRBJ1-1; d_call: TRBD1; cdr3_aa: CASLGGTGSVLAAFF; cdr3_nt: TGTGCCAGCCTCGGCGGGACAGGGAGTGTTCTCGCTGCTTTCTTT
clone_size: few; v_call: TRBV7-7; j_call: TRBJ2-1; d_call: TRBD2; cdr3_aa: CASSSSGGAHNEQFF; cdr3_nt: TGTGCTAGCAGTTCTAGCGGGGGGGCCCACAATGAGCAGTTCTTC
clone_size: many; v_call: TRBV4-1; j_call: TRBJ2-7; d_call: TRBD1; cdr3_aa: CASSQVLGQGLEEQYF; cdr3_nt: TGCGCCAGCAGCCAGGTACTGGGACAGGGTCTGGAGGAGCAGTACTTC
clone_size: many; v_call: TRBV6-1; j_call: TRBJ2-3; d_call: -; cdr3_aa: CASIDGFPTDTQYF; cdr3_nt: TGTGCCAGCATCGACGGGTTCCCCACAGATACGCAGTATTTT
clone_size: -; v_call: TRBV5-6; j_call: TRBJ2-1; d_call: -; cdr3_aa: CASSSKPGLEFF; cdr3_nt: TGTGCCAGCAGCTCGAAACCAGGGCTAGAGTTCTTC
clone_size: few; v_call: TRBV4-1; j_call: TRBJ2-1; d_call: -; cdr3_aa: CASSQYPGTPHGEQFF; cdr3_nt: TGCGCCAGCAGCCAGTACCCCGGGACGCCGCACGGTGAGCAGTTCTTC
clone_size: many; v_call: TRBV7-2; j_call: TRBJ2-7; d_call: -; cdr3_aa: CASSLAATQTGYEQYF; cdr3_nt: TGTGCCAGCAGCTTAGCGGCGACACAGACGGGGTACGAGCAGTACTTC
clone_size: -; v_call: TRBV7-9; j_call: TRBJ1-4; d_call: -; cdr3_aa: CASSNSGGKEKLFF; cdr3_nt: TGTGCCAGCAGCAATAGCGGGGGGAAAGAAAAACTGTTTTTT
clone_size: -; v_call: TRBV27; j_call: TRBJ2-7; d_call: TRBD1; cdr3_aa: CASRLTLGQGYEQYF; cdr3_nt: TGTGCCAGCAGGCTGACTCTGGGACAGGGCTACGAGCAGTACTTC
clone_size: -; v_call: TRBV6-8; j_call: TRBJ1-2; d_call: -; cdr3_aa: CASSYSTEGYGYTF; cdr3_nt: TGTGCCAGCAGTTACTCGACAGAGGGCTATGGCTACACCTTC
clone_size: -; v_call: TRBV29-1; j_call: TRBJ1-1; d_call: -; cdr3_aa: CSVPVGTEAFF; cdr3_nt: TGCAGCGTCCCAGTGGGCACTGAAGCTTTCTTT
clone_size: -; v_call: TRBV4-1; j_call: TRBJ2-1; d_call: TRBD2; cdr3_aa: CASSQRTSGGAYNEQFF; cdr3_nt: TGCGCCAGCAGCCAGAGGACTAGCGGGGGTGCTTACAATGAGCAGTTCTTC
clone_size: -; v_call: TRBV6-5; j_call: TRBJ2-1; d_call: TRBD1; cdr3_aa: CASSYSGQGNNEQFF; cdr3_nt: TGTGCCAGCAGTTACTCTGGACAGGGAAATAATGAGCAGTTCTTC
clone_size: -; v_call: TRBV7-9; j_call: TRBJ1-1; d_call: -; cdr3_aa: CASRLGDNTEAFF; cdr3_nt: TGTGCCAGCAGGTTGGGAGACAACACTGAAGCTTTCTTT
clone_size: few; v_call: TRBV6-6; j_call: TRBJ2-2; d_call: -; cdr3_aa: CASSFLDTGELFF; cdr3_nt: TGTGCCAGCAGCTTCTTAGACACCGGGGAGCTGTTTTTT
clone_size: many; v_call: TRBV7-8; j_call: TRBJ2-1; d_call: -; cdr3_aa: CASSPPGYVLYNEQFF; cdr3_nt: TGTGCCAGCAGCCCCCCGGGGTATGTCTTATACAATGAGCAGTTCTTC
clone_size: -; v_call: TRBV19; j_call: TRBJ1-5; d_call: TRBD1; cdr3_aa: CASSIAGVGQGDQPQHF; cdr3_nt: TGTGCCAGTAGTATAGCAGGAGTGGGGCAGGGGGATCAGCCCCAGCATTTT
clone_size: -; v_call: TRBV7-6; j_call: TRBJ2-3; d_call: -; cdr3_aa: CASGLRGAGTDTQYF; cdr3_nt: TGTGCCAGCGGCTTAAGGGGGGCGGGCACAGATACGCAGTATTTT
clone_size: many; v_call: TRBV7-2; j_call: TRBJ2-1; d_call: TRBD2; cdr3_aa: CASSPGGTIEQFF; cdr3_nt: TGTGCCAGCAGCCCCGGGGGGACGATTGAGCAGTTCTTC
clone_size: few; v_call: TRBV7-9; j_call: TRBJ2-3; d_call: -; cdr3_aa: CASSFPRSTDTQYF; cdr3_nt: TGTGCCAGCAGCTTCCCAAGGAGCACAGATACGCAGTATTTT
clone_size: few; v_call: TRBV9; j_call: TRBJ2-1; d_call: -; cdr3_aa: CASSVRKDYNEQFF; cdr3_nt: TGTGCCAGCAGCGTTCGGAAAGACTACAATGAGCAGTTCTTC
clone_size: many; v_call: TRBV7-9; j_call: TRBJ2-1; d_call: TRBD2; cdr3_aa: CASSPQRGYNEQFF; cdr3_nt: TGTGCCAGCAGCCCCCAGCGGGGGTACAATGAGCAGTTCTTC
clone_size: few; v_call: TRBV19; j_call: TRBJ1-1; d_call: TRBD1; cdr3_aa: CASTKGQASTEAFF; cdr3_nt: TGTGCCAGTACGAAGGGACAGGCCAGCACTGAAGCTTTCTTT
clone_size: -; v_call: TRBV6-8; j_call: TRBJ2-5; d_call: -; cdr3_aa: CASSYTASIPQETQYF; cdr3_nt: TGTGCCAGCAGTTACACGGCATCTATTCCACAAGAGACCCAGTACTTC
clone_size: -; v_call: TRBV7-9; j_call: TRBJ2-7; d_call: -; cdr3_aa: CASSFRVVDWAEQYF; cdr3_nt: TGTGCCAGCAGCTTTCGTGTGGTGGACTGGGCCGAGCAGTACTTC
clone_size: -; v_call: TRBV7-2; j_call: TRBJ2-5; d_call: -; cdr3_aa: CASTQLPHQETQYF; cdr3_nt: TGTGCCAGCACCCAACTACCCCACCAAGAGACCCAGTACTTC
clone_size: -; v_call: TRBV7-2; j_call: TRBJ1-1; d_call: -; cdr3_aa: CASPGEAFF; cdr3_nt: TGTGCCAGCCCAGGTGAAGCTTTCTTT
clone_size: -; v_call: TRBV6-1; j_call: TRBJ1-4; d_call: -; cdr3_aa: CASRQATNEKLFF; cdr3_nt: TGTGCCAGCAGACAGGCAACTAATGAAAAACTGTTTTTT
clone_size: few; v_call: TRBV3-1; j_call: TRBJ1-2; d_call: -; cdr3_aa: CASSQETRKDRSGNGYTF; cdr3_nt: TGTGCCAGCAGCCAAGAGACCAGAAAAGACAGGAGTGGCAATGGCTACACCTTC
clone_size: -; v_call: TRBV6-2/TRBV6-3; j_call: TRBJ2-2; d_call: TRBD2; cdr3_aa: CASSYSPAGGLWTGELFF; cdr3_nt: TGTGCCAGCAGTTACTCACCAGCGGGGGGGCTATGGACCGGGGAGCTGTTTTTT
clone_size: few; v_call: TRBV5-4; j_call: TRBJ1-1; d_call: -; cdr3_aa: CASSLIEGNTEAFF; cdr3_nt: TGTGCCAGCAGCTTGATTGAGGGGAACACTGAAGCTTTCTTT
clone_size: -; v_call: TRBV4-1; j_call: TRBJ1-3; d_call: -; cdr3_aa: CASSQDPQHLSGNTIYF; cdr3_nt: TGTGCCAGCAGCCAAGACCCTCAGCACCTCTCTGGAAACACCATATATTTT
clone_size: -; v_call: TRBV4-1; j_call: TRBJ2-1; d_call: TRBD2; cdr3_aa: CASSQVPGGSYNEQFF; cdr3_nt: TGCGCCAGCAGCCAAGTACCGGGGGGCTCCTACAATGAGCAGTTCTTC
clone_size: few; v_call: TRBV20-1; j_call: TRBJ1-5; d_call: TRBD1; cdr3_aa: CSARGDRGGNQPQHF; cdr3_nt: TGCAGTGCTAGAGGCGACAGGGGTGGGAATCAGCCCCAGCATTTT
clone_size: -; v_call: TRBV7-8; j_call: TRBJ2-3; d_call: TRBD2; cdr3_aa: CASSPGGVGGGAYTQYF; cdr3_nt: TGTGCCAGCAGCCCCGGAGGGGTAGGCGGGGGGGCGTACACGCAGTATTTT
clone_size: many; v_call: TRBV7-8; j_call: TRBJ2-5; d_call: -; cdr3_aa: CASTLKRETQYF; cdr3_nt: TGTGCCAGCACCCTAAAGAGGGAGACCCAGTACTTC
clone_size: -; v_call: TRBV4-1; j_call: TRBJ1-4; d_call: -; cdr3_aa: CASSQVSTTNEKLFF; cdr3_nt: TGCGCCAGCAGCCAAGTATCAACAACTAATGAAAAACTGTTTTTT
clone_size: -; v_call: TRBV7-9; j_call: TRBJ1-1; d_call: -; cdr3_aa: CASSYEDTEAFF; cdr3_nt: TGTGCCAGCAGCTACGAGGATACTGAAGCTTTCTTT
clone_size: few; v_call: TRBV7-9; j_call: TRBJ1-2; d_call: -; cdr3_aa: CASSLWESDYGYTF; cdr3_nt: TGTGCCAGCAGCTTATGGGAATCCGACTATGGCTACACCTTC